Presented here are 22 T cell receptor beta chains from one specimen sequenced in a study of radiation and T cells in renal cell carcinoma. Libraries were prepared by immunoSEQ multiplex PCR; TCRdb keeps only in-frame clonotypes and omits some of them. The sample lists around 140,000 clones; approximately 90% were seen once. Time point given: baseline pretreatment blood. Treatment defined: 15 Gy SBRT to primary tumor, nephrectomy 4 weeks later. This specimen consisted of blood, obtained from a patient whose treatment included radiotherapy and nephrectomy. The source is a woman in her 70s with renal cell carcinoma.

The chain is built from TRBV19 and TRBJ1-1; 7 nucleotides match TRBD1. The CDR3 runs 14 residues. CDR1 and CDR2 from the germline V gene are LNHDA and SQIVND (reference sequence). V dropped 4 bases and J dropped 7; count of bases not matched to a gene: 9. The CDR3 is CASSTGGTPSEAFF. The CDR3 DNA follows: TGTGCCAGTAGTACAGGGGGGACACCAAGTGAAGCTTTCTTT.

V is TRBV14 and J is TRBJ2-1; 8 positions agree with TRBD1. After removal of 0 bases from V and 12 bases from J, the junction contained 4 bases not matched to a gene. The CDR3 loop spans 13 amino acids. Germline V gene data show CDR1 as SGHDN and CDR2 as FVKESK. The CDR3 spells CASSQDRTGLQFF. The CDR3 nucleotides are TGTGCCAGCAGCCAAGATCGGACAGGGTTGCAGTTCTTC.

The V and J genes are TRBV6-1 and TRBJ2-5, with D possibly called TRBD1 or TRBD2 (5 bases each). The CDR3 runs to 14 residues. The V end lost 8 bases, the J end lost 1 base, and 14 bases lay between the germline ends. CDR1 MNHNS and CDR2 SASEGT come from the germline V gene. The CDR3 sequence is CASAGGAAQETQYF. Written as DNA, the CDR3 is TGTGCCAGCGCTGGGGGAGCCGCCCAAGAGACCCAGTACTTC.

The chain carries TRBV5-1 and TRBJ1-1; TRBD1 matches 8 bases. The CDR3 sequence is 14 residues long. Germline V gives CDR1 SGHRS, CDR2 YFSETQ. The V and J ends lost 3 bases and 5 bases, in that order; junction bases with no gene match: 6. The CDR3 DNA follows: TGCGCCAGCAGCTCGAACAGGGGGAGAACTGAAGCTTTCTTT. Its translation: CASSSNRGRTEAFF.

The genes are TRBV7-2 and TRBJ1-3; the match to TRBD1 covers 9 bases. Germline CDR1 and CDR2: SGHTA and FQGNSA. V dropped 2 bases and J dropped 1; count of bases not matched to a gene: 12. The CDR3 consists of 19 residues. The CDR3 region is CASSLSGQGIRWSGNTIYF. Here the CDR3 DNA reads TGTGCCAGCAGCTTAAGCGGACAGGGGATTCGTTGGTCTGGAAACACCATATATTTT.

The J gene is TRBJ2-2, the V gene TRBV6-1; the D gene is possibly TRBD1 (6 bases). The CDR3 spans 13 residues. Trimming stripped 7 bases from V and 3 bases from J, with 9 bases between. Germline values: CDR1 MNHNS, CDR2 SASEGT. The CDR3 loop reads CASTDSYTGELFF. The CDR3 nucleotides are TGTGCCAGCACGGACAGCTACACCGGGGAGCTGTTTTTT.

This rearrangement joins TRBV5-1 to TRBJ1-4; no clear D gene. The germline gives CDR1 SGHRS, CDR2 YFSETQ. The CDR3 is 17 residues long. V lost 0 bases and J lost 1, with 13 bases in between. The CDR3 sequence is CASSLATGRGTNEKLFF. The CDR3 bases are TGCGCCAGCAGCTTGGCCACCGGGCGGGGAACTAATGAAAAACTGTTTTTT.

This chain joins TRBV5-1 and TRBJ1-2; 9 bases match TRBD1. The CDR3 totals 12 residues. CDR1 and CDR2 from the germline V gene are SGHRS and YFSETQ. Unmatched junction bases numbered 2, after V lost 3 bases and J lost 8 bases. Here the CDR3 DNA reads TGCGCCAGCAGCTCGGACAGGGGCGGCTACACCTTC. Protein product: CASSSDRGGYTF.

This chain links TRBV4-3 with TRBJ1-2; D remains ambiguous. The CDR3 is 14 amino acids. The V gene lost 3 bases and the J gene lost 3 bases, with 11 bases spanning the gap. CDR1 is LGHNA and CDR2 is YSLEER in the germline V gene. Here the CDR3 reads CASSQETLDYGYTF. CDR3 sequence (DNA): TGCGCCAGCAGCCAGGAAACTCTTGACTATGGCTACACCTTC.

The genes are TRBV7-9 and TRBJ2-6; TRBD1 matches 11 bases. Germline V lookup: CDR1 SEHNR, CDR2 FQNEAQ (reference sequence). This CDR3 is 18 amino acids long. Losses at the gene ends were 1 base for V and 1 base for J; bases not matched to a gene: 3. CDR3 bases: TGTGCCAGCAGCTTAGATCGGGACAGGGGGTCTGGGGCCAACGTCCTGACTTTC. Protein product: CASSLDRDRGSGANVLTF.

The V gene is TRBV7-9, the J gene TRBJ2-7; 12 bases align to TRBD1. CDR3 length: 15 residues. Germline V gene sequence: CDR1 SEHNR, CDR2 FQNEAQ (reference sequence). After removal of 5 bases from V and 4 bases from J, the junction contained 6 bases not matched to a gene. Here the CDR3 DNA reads TGTGCCAGCAGCGACCGGGACAGGGGGCTTTACGAGCAGTACTTC. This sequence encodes CASSDRDRGLYEQYF.

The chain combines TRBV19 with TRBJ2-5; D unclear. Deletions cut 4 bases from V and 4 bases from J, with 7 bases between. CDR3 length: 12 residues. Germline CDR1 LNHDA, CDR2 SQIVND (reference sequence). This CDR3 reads CASSSRPETQYF. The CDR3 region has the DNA TGTGCCAGTAGTAGCAGGCCAGAGACCCAGTACTTC.

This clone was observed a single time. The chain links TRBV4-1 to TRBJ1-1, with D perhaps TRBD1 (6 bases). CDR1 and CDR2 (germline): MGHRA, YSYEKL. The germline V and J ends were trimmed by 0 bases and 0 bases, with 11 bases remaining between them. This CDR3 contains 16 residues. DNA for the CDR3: TGCGCCAGCAGCCAAGATCCAGCAGGGGTGAACACTGAAGCTTTCTTT. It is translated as CASSQDPAGVNTEAFF.

In DNA form, the CDR3 reads TGTGCCAGCAGTGAAGGTGGGGGGGCCGGTACGCAGTATTTT. It specifies CASSEGGGAGTQYF. The chain carries TRBV6-4 and TRBJ2-3; perhaps TRBD2 as D (7 bases). The CDR3 is 14 amino acids. Germline assignment: CDR1 MRHNA and CDR2 SNTAGT. V dropped 3 bases and J dropped 8 bases, with 15 bases sitting between them.

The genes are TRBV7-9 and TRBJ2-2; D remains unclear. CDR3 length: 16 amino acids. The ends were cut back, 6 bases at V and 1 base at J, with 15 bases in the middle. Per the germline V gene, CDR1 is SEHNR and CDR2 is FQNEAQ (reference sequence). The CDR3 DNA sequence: TGTGCCAGCAGTTGGCCGGGCAGAGAGAACACCGGGGAGCTGTTTTTT. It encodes CASSWPGRENTGELFF. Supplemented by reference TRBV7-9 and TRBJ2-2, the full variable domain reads DTGVSQNPRHKITKRGQNVTFRCDPISEHNRLYWYRQTLGQGPEFLTYFQNEAQLEKSRLLSDRFSAERPKGSFSTLEIQRTEQGDSAMYLCASSWPGRENTGELFFGEGSRLTVL.

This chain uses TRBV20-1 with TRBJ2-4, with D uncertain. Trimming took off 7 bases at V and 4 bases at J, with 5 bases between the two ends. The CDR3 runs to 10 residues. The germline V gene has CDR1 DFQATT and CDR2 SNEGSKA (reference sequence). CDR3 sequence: CSGLKNIQYF. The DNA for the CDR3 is TGCAGTGGGTTGAAAAACATTCAGTACTTC.

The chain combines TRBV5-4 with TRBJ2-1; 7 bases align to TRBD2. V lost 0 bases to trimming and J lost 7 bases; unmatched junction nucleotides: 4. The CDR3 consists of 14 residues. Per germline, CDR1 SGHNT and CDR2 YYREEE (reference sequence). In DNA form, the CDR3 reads TGTGCCAGCAGCTTGGAGGCAGCGGGGAATGAGCAGTTCTTC. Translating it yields CASSLEAAGNEQFF.

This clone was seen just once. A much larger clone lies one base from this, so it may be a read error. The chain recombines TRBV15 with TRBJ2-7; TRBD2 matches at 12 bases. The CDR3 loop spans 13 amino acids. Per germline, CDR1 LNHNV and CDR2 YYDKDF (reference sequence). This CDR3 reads CAASRLAGEEQYF. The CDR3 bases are TGTGCCGCCAGCAGACTAGCGGGGGAAGAGCAGTACTTC.

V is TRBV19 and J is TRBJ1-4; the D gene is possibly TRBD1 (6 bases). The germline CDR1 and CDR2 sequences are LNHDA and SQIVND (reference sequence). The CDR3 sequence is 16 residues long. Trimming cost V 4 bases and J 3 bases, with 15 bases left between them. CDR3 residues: CASSRTPRGANEKLFF. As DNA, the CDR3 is TGTGCCAGTAGTAGGACCCCAAGGGGGGCTAATGAAAAACTGTTTTTT.

The CDR3 loop reads CASSLSRQGVAYEQYF. For the CDR3, the DNA is TGCGCCAGCAGCTTGAGTCGGCAGGGTGTCGCCTACGAGCAGTACTTC. The chain recombines TRBV5-1 with TRBJ2-7, with D perhaps TRBD1 (5 bases). Per germline, CDR1 SGHRS and CDR2 YFSETQ. This CDR3 spans 16 amino acids. V was trimmed by 1 base and J by 2 bases, leaving 16 bases between them.

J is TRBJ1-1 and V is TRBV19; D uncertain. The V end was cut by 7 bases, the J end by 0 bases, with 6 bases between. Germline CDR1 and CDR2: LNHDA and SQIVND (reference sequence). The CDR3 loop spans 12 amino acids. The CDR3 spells CASTHLNTEAFF. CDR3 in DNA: TGTGCCAGTACCCATTTGAACACTGAAGCTTTCTTT.

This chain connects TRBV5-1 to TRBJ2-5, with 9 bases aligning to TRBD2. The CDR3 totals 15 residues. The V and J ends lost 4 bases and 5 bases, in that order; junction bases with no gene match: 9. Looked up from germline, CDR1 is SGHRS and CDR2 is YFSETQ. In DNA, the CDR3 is TGCGCCAGCAGCCCAGCGGGGGGCCTGAGGGAGACCCAGTACTTC. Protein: CASSPAGGLRETQYF.